Below are 17 T cell receptor beta chains sequenced from a single sample in a study of beta chain features in type 1 diabetes. Findings and limits, study-wide: Significant though moderate, a shortening of TCRB CDR3s appeared in all four CD4+ subsets of Type 1 diabetes patients.

Which antigens these TCRs recognize remains unknown. Expressed TCRB transcripts got sequenced, as all isolated RNA was reverse transcribed. TCRdb keeps only in-frame clones here, not all; method: immunoSEQ multiplex PCR. The table records about 400,000 clones, roughly 12% of them present only once. Material for sequencing was naive CD4+ T cells from blood. The receptors derive from a woman aged 18-29 years with type 1 diabetes.

V gene TRBV30 combines with J gene TRBJ1-2, with D uncertain. The CDR3 contains 12 residues. With 2 bases removed from V and 8 bases from J, the gap between germline ends came to 12 bases. CDR1 GTSNPN and CDR2 SVGIG come from the germline V gene (reference sequence). The chain's CDR3 is CAWSWAVEGYTF. The CDR3 coding sequence is TGTGCCTGGAGTTGGGCTGTAGAAGGCTACACCTTC.

The V and J genes are TRBV28 and TRBJ1-2; D not certain. With 3 bases removed from V and 6 bases from J, the gap between germline ends came to 8 bases. The CDR3 loop spans 12 amino acids. Germline V gene lookup returns CDR1 MDHEN and CDR2 SYDVKM. This chain's CDR3 is CASSFKRDGYTF. The DNA for the CDR3 is TGTGCCAGCAGTTTTAAGAGGGATGGCTACACCTTC.

This sequence joins TRBV7-9 and TRBJ1-4; the match to TRBD1 covers 7 bases. Germline-derived CDR1 and CDR2 are SEHNR and FQNEAQ (reference sequence). The CDR3 contains 14 residues. Unmatched junction bases numbered 5, after V lost 5 bases and J lost 5 bases. CDR3: CASSLGTENEKLFF. The CDR3 nucleotides are TGTGCCAGCAGCCTCGGGACAGAGAATGAAAAACTGTTTTTT. Variable domain in full (rest from reference TRBV7-9 and TRBJ1-4): DTGVSQNPRHKITKRGQNVTFRCDPISEHNRLYWYRQTLGQGPEFLTYFQNEAQLEKSRLLSDRFSAERPKGSFSTLEIQRTEQGDSAMYLCASSLGTENEKLFFGSGTQLSVL.

The chain employs TRBV18 and TRBJ2-5; tentative D call: TRBD2 (6 bases). The CDR3 runs 13 residues. CDR1 is KGHSH and CDR2 is LQKENI in the germline V gene. The germline V and J ends were trimmed by 3 bases and 4 bases, with 9 bases remaining between them. The CDR3 reads CASSPTGGETQYF. Written as DNA, the CDR3 is TGTGCCAGCTCACCTACCGGGGGAGAGACCCAGTACTTC.

The table lists this clone with a few counts. The chain couples TRBV4-1 to TRBJ2-3, with no clear D. CDR1 and CDR2 (germline): MGHRA, YSYEKL. V was pared by 4 bases and J by 1 base, with 9 bases between. The CDR3 spans 14 residues. The CDR3 nucleotides are TGCGCCAGCAGCCTTCCACGAGGCACAGATACGCAGTATTTT. This codes for CASSLPRGTDTQYF.

J is TRBJ1-6 and V is TRBV5-6, with 11 bases lining up with TRBD1. The CDR3 spans 17 residues. Germline-derived CDR1 and CDR2 are SGHDT and YYEEEE. The ends lost 0 bases at V and 3 bases at J; junction bases unmatched: 2. This chain's CDR3 is CASSLAGTGGYNSPLHF. The CDR3 nucleotides are TGTGCCAGCAGCTTGGCCGGGACAGGGGGCTATAATTCACCCCTCCACTTT.

This clone was counted only a few times. The CDR3 is CASSQELLYNSPLHF. The CDR3 DNA is TGTGCCAGCAGCCAAGAACTGTTGTATAATTCACCCCTCCACTTT. This rearrangement joins TRBV14 to TRBJ1-6; D is undetermined. Trimming cost V 0 bases and J 4 bases, with 7 bases left between them. The CDR3 has 15 residues. The germline V gene encodes CDR1 SGHDN and CDR2 FVKESK.

In this sample, this clone turned up a few times. V usage is TRBV29-1 and J usage is TRBJ2-7, with D perhaps TRBD2 (6 bases). Trimming cost V 5 bases and J 0 bases, with 14 bases left between them. This CDR3 has 14 amino acids. Germline CDR1 and CDR2: SQVTM and ANQGSEA. In nucleotides, the CDR3 is TGCAGCGTTCTCCCGGGACTCCACTCCTACGAGCAGTACTTC. Protein product: CSVLPGLHSYEQYF.

This clone was seen more than once but under ten times. This sequence joins TRBV9 and TRBJ2-3; 7 nucleotides match TRBD2. The CDR3 spans 16 residues. V was pared by 0 bases and J by 0 bases, with 4 bases of the junction left unmatched. Per the germline V gene, CDR1 is SGDLS and CDR2 is YYNGEE. For the CDR3, the DNA is TGTGCCAGCAGCGTAGATGGAGCGGGAAGCACAGATACGCAGTATTTT. Amino acids: CASSVDGAGSTDTQYF.

This clone was detected a few times. The CDR3 protein is CAYDPGDTQYF. In nucleotides, the CDR3 is TGTGCCTACGACCCGGGGGATACGCAGTATTTT. The chain uses TRBV7-9 and TRBJ2-3; a possible D gene is TRBD2 (5 bases). The CDR3 covers 11 residues. The V end was cut by 11 bases, the J end by 6 bases, with 12 bases between. Germline CDR1 and CDR2: SEHNR and FQNEAQ (reference sequence).

This clone showed up just a few times. The chain couples TRBV6-5 to TRBJ2-7; tentatively, D is TRBD1 (6 bases). From germline, CDR1 is MNHEY and CDR2 SVGAGI. This CDR3 is 13 amino acids long. V lost 2 bases to trimming and J lost 3 bases, with 8 bases between them. CDR3 sequence: CASSYGQNYEQYF. DNA for the CDR3: TGTGCCAGCAGTTACGGACAGAACTACGAGCAGTACTTC.

This clone has a handful of counts. The chain carries TRBV29-1 and TRBJ2-3, with TRBD1 as a possible D gene (5 bases). There are 15 residues in the CDR3. V lost 2 bases, J lost 4 bases, and 16 bases lay in between. The germline CDR1 and CDR2 sequences are SQVTM and ANQGSEA. CDR3: CSVEPHSTDADTQYF. As DNA, the CDR3 is TGCAGCGTTGAACCCCATTCGACAGACGCAGATACGCAGTATTTT.

The CDR3 loop reads CASSQQTSGSYEQYF. Written as DNA, the CDR3 is TGTGCCAGCAGTCAACAAACTAGCGGCTCCTACGAGCAGTACTTC. This chain uses TRBV28 with TRBJ2-7, with 8 bases lining up with TRBD2. This CDR3 has 15 residues. V lost 5 bases and J lost 0; bases outside the gene matches: 6. Germline values: CDR1 MDHEN, CDR2 SYDVKM.

The chain couples TRBV7-9 to TRBJ1-4; D remains unclear. The V end was cut by 3 bases, the J end by 7 bases, with 12 bases between. The CDR3 contains 14 residues. The germline gives CDR1 SEHNR, CDR2 FQNEAQ (reference sequence). CDR3 region: CASSFDLSGEKLFF. DNA of the CDR3: TGTGCCAGCAGCTTTGACCTCTCGGGTGAAAAACTGTTTTTT.

The V call is TRBV4-1, the J call TRBJ1-2; 8 nucleotides match TRBD1. The CDR3 is made up of 16 amino acids. The germline CDR1 and CDR2 sequences are MGHRA and YSYEKL. Trimming removed 4 bases from V and 4 bases from J; junction bases left unmatched: 11. The CDR3 DNA reads as TGCGCCAGCAGCCCCACTTGGACAGGGTCCGGCTATGGCTACACCTTC. It translates to CASSPTWTGSGYGYTF.

This clone appeared a few times. The DNA of the CDR3 is TGTGCCAGCAGCTTGGACAGCCGAAACTACACCTTC. Translation: CASSLDSRNYTF. The gene calls are TRBV5-4 and TRBJ1-2, with D hard to call. Germline CDR1 and CDR2: SGHNT and YYREEE (reference sequence). This CDR3 region has 12 residues. The V end was cut by 0 bases, the J end by 10 bases, with 10 bases between. Full variable domain (outside the CDR3, taken from reference TRBV5-4 and TRBJ1-2): ETGVTQSPTHLIKTRGQQVTLRCSSQSGHNTVSWYQQALGQGPQFIFQYYREEENGRGNFPPRFSGLQFPNYSSELNVNALELDDSALYLCASSLDSRNYTFGSGTRLTVV.

V is TRBV27 and J is TRBJ1-6; no reliable D call. The V gene lost 0 bases and the J gene lost 13 bases, with 10 bases spanning the gap. The germline CDR1 and CDR2 sequences are MNHEY and SMNVEV (reference sequence). The CDR3 sequence is 13 residues long. This CDR3 reads CASSLSFGFPLHF. The CDR3 DNA sequence: TGTGCCAGCAGTTTATCATTCGGGTTTCCCCTCCACTTT.